A single sample gave rise to the 12 T cell receptor beta chains below, sequenced in a study of blood T cell repertoires in COVID-19. TCRdb's table, derived via immunoSEQ multiplex PCR, lists solely in-frame clones and lacks some. Among roughly 330,000 clones listed, more than 75% were seen once. The specimen was PBMCs or T cells enriched from blood (not recorded which). All receptors come from a woman aged 18-29 years who had recovered from COVID-19.

The rearrangement links TRBV27 to TRBJ1-6; possibly TRBD1 for D (5 bases). Germline lookup yields CDR1 MNHEY and CDR2 SMNVEV (reference sequence). V lost 2 bases and J 7 bases, leaving 15 bases between the germline ends. CDR3 size: 16 residues. As DNA, the CDR3 is TGTGCCAGCAGTTTAGCCCCGGGGGGGGTAAATTCACCCCTCCACTTT. As protein: CASSLAPGGVNSPLHF.

The genes are TRBV4-1 and TRBJ1-2; D may be TRBD1 (5 bases). The CDR3 length is 13 residues. Trimming took 3 bases from V and 11 from J, leaving 16 bases between them. Germline-derived CDR1 and CDR2 are MGHRA and YSYEKL. CDR3 DNA: TGCGCCAGCAGCCAGGAGGGGCGAAGGGGATACACCTTC. Translated: CASSQEGRRGYTF.

J is TRBJ2-7 and V is TRBV5-4; TRBD1 matches at 11 bases. With 0 bases clipped from V and 4 bases from J, the junction kept 3 bases outside the gene matches. The length of the CDR3 is 15 residues. Germline CDR1 is SGHNT and CDR2 is YYREEE (reference sequence). The CDR3 reads CASSLGTGGEYEQYF. CDR3 in DNA: TGTGCCAGCAGCTTGGGGACAGGGGGCGAATACGAGCAGTACTTC.

This chain links TRBV9 with TRBJ2-7; the D is unclear. The germline gives CDR1 SGDLS, CDR2 YYNGEE. The length of the CDR3 is 13 residues. Between the trimmed V and J ends, which lost 1 base and 6 bases, there was a span of 11 bases. The CDR3 region has the DNA TGTGCCAGCAGCGTATCCAATAGCTTCGAGCAGTACTTC. This sequence encodes CASSVSNSFEQYF.

J is TRBJ1-4 and V is TRBV5-1; 8 bases match TRBD1. V dropped 4 bases and J dropped 6; count of bases not matched to a gene: 5. This CDR3 is 14 amino acids long. Germline-derived CDR1 and CDR2 are SGHRS and YFSETQ. The CDR3 DNA is TGCGCCAGCAGCCGGACAGGGAATGATGAAAAACTGTTTTTT. Amino acid sequence: CASSRTGNDEKLFF. Supplemented by reference TRBV5-1 and TRBJ1-4, the full variable domain reads KAGVTQTPRYLIKTRGQQVTLSCSPISGHRSVSWYQQTPGQGLQFLFEYFSETQRNKGNFPGRFSGRQFSNSRSEMNVSTLELGDSALYLCASSRTGNDEKLFFGSGTQLSVL.

The V and J genes are TRBV30 and TRBJ2-5, with 8 bases lining up with TRBD2. CDR3 length: 14 amino acids. Unmatched junction bases numbered 9, after V lost 7 bases and J lost 2 bases. Germline CDR1 reads GTSNPN; CDR2 reads SVGIG (reference sequence). CDR3 sequence reads: CAYTAGALQETQYF. In DNA form, the CDR3 reads TGTGCCTACACAGCGGGGGCCCTTCAAGAGACCCAGTACTTC. Based on the CDR3 plus reference TRBV30 and TRBJ2-5, the full variable domain is SQTIHQWPATLVQPVGSPLSLECTVEGTSNPNLYWYRQAAGRGLQLLFYSVGIGQISSEVPQNLSASRPQDRQFILSSKKLLLSDSGFYLCAYTAGALQETQYFGPGTRLLVL.

The V gene is TRBV7-8, the J gene TRBJ2-1, with a possible D match to TRBD1 (6 bases). In germline, CDR1 is SGHVS, CDR2 FQNEAQ. The ends were cut back, 1 base at V and 5 bases at J, with 12 bases in the middle. The CDR3 loop spans 15 amino acids. The CDR3 protein is CASSLDRVSNNEQFF. The CDR3 DNA is TGTGCCAGCAGCTTAGACAGGGTGTCTAACAATGAGCAGTTCTTC.

The chain is built from TRBV4-2 and TRBJ2-5; TRBD2 matches at 7 bases. V was pared by 4 bases and J by 1 base, with 3 bases of the junction left unmatched. The CDR3 has 14 amino acids. Germline lookup yields CDR1 LGHNA and CDR2 YNFKEQ. CDR3 sequence reads: CASSRSGTQETQYF. CDR3 coding DNA: TGTGCCAGCAGCCGGAGCGGGACCCAAGAGACCCAGTACTTC.

The rearrangement links TRBV25-1 to TRBJ1-1; 12 bases match TRBD1. Germline values: CDR1 MGHDK, CDR2 SYGVNS. V was clipped by 4 bases and J by 11 bases; unmatched bases: 8. The CDR3 is 14 amino acids. CDR3 nucleotide sequence: TGTGCCAGCAGTGCAGGGACAGGGGGCGCGGGCGCTTTCTTT. This encodes CASSAGTGGAGAFF.

This chain joins TRBV3-1 (or the pseudogene TRBV3-2) and TRBJ2-3; 9 bases are shared with TRBD2. Germline V CDR1 and CDR2: LGHDT, YNNKEL (reference sequence). The V and J ends lost 3 bases and 1 base, in that order; junction bases with no gene match: 5. The CDR3 is 16 residues long. The CDR3 region is CASSHPTSGGTDTQYF. The DNA for the CDR3 is TGTGCCAGCAGCCATCCGACTAGCGGCGGCACAGATACGCAGTATTTT.

This clone has just one count. The chain couples TRBV15 to TRBJ1-2; TRBD1 agrees at 10 bases. After removal of 5 bases from V and 3 bases from J, the junction contained 6 bases not matched to a gene. Germline V gene data show CDR1 as LNHNV and CDR2 as YYDKDF (reference sequence). The CDR3 sequence is 15 residues long. CDR3 amino acids: CATSGEDRGDYGYTF. Here the CDR3 DNA reads TGTGCCACCAGCGGCGAGGACAGGGGGGACTATGGCTACACCTTC.

The J gene is TRBJ2-2, the V gene TRBV5-1; a possible D gene is TRBD2 (6 bases). V lost 2 bases to trimming and J lost 6 bases, with 8 bases between them. There are 13 residues in the CDR3. CDR1 is SGHRS and CDR2 is YFSETQ in the germline V gene. The CDR3 nucleotides read TGCGCCAGCAGCTTCGGGACTGCCGGGGAGCTGTTTTTT. Translating gives CASSFGTAGELFF.